A single sample is the source of the 30 T cell receptor beta chains below, sequenced in a study of blood T cell repertoires in COVID-19. Generated by immunoSEQ multiplex PCR, the TCRdb table keeps only in-frame clones and is missing some. The data show about 330,000 clones, around nine tenths seen once. Sequencing input: PBMCs or T cells enriched from blood (not recorded which). These receptors were obtained from a man aged 30 to 39 who had recovered from COVID-19.

The chain uses TRBV27 and TRBJ2-3; tentatively, D is TRBD1 (6 bases). V shed 5 bases and J shed 1 base, with 13 bases lying between them. CDR3 size: 15 residues. The V gene's germline CDR1 is MNHEY and CDR2 SMNVEV (reference sequence). Written as DNA, the CDR3 is TGTGCCAGCAGTCTCAGGGGCCCTGGCACAGATACGCAGTATTTT. This gives the protein CASSLRGPGTDTQYF.

The chain uses TRBV10-3 and TRBJ1-2, with D perhaps TRBD1 (6 bases). Germline V CDR1 and CDR2: ENHRY, SYGVKD. This CDR3 contains 16 residues. V lost 3 bases and J 1 base, leaving 15 bases between the germline ends. This CDR3 is CAISDPGQLNNYGYTF. The CDR3, as DNA: TGTGCCATCAGTGACCCAGGACAGCTGAATAACTATGGCTACACCTTC.

V and J are TRBV29-1 and TRBJ1-2; 10 bases align to TRBD1. Unmatched junction bases numbered 3, after V lost 6 bases and J lost 5 bases. Looked up from germline, CDR1 is SQVTM and CDR2 is ANQGSEA. This CDR3 has 12 residues. The CDR3 nucleotides read TGCAGCGTGAGGGACAGGGGATATGGCTACACCTTC. It translates to CSVRDRGYGYTF.

The chain combines TRBV19 with TRBJ1-1; D is uncertain. The length of the CDR3 is 15 residues. CDR1 LNHDA and CDR2 SQIVND come from the germline V gene (reference sequence). V was cut by 11 bases and J by 5 bases, with 24 bases left in between. The chain's CDR3 is CASQSPVSGITEAFF. As DNA, the CDR3 is TGTGCCTCTCAAAGCCCCGTTTCAGGAATAACTGAAGCTTTCTTT. The whole variable domain, filled in from reference TRBV19 and TRBJ1-1, reads DGGITQSPKYLFRKEGQNVTLSCEQNLNHDAMYWYRQDPGQGLRLIYYSQIVNDFQKGDIAEGYSVSREKKESFPLTVTSAQKNPTAFYLCASQSPVSGITEAFFGQGTRLTVV.

The V and J genes are TRBV15 and TRBJ1-4; a weak D match, TRBD1 (5 bases). With 0 bases removed from V and 8 bases from J, the gap between germline ends came to 13 bases. CDR1 and CDR2 from the germline V gene are LNHNV and YYDKDF (reference sequence). This CDR3 is built from 15 residues. CDR3 sequence: CATSRDGEGSEKLFF. The DNA of the CDR3 is TGTGCCACCAGCAGAGATGGGGAGGGGTCCGAAAAACTGTTTTTT.

This chain connects TRBV28 to TRBJ1-1; 9 bases agree with TRBD1. CDR1 and CDR2 (germline): MDHEN, SYDVKM. The trim removed 5 bases at V and 1 base at J, leaving 14 bases unmatched. This CDR3 is built from 18 residues. The CDR3 DNA reads TGTGCCAGCAGTCCCCTCGGGACAGGGTATGATTGGAACACTGAAGCTTTCTTT. Its protein is CASSPLGTGYDWNTEAFF.

V usage is TRBV28 and J usage is TRBJ2-5, with TRBD2 matching over 10 bases. The germline CDR1 and CDR2 sequences are MDHEN and SYDVKM. The length of the CDR3 is 16 residues. After removal of 7 bases from V and 5 bases from J, the junction contained 13 bases not matched to a gene. CDR3 in amino acids: CASIPGSGGPEETQYF. The CDR3 nucleotides read TGTGCCAGCATCCCCGGTAGCGGGGGGCCAGAGGAGACCCAGTACTTC.

The V call is TRBV6-1, the J call TRBJ2-1, with 11 bases identical to TRBD2. With 2 bases clipped from V and 8 bases from J, the junction kept 2 bases outside the gene matches. Germline CDR1 is MNHNS and CDR2 is SASEGT. The CDR3 sequence is 14 residues long. The CDR3 spells CASSELLAGDEQFF. The CDR3 DNA is TGTGCCAGCAGTGAATTACTAGCGGGGGATGAGCAGTTCTTC.

The V call is TRBV30, the J call TRBJ1-2; 7 nucleotides line up with TRBD1. Germline V gene data show CDR1 as GTSNPN and CDR2 as SVGIG (reference sequence). This CDR3 region has 15 residues. J lost 2 bases, V lost 2 bases, and 8 bases had no gene match. The CDR3 DNA sequence: TGTGCCTGGAGTCCAACACAGGGGCCCAACTATGGCTACACCTTC. Amino acid sequence: CAWSPTQGPNYGYTF. Looking up the rest from reference TRBV30 and TRBJ1-2 gives the full variable domain: SQTIHQWPATLVQPVGSPLSLECTVEGTSNPNLYWYRQAAGRGLQLLFYSVGIGQISSEVPQNLSASRPQDRQFILSSKKLLLSDSGFYLCAWSPTQGPNYGYTFGSGTRLTVV.

The J gene is TRBJ2-1, the V gene TRBV7-9; a possible D gene is TRBD2 (6 bases). CDR3 length equals 15 residues. Deletions cut 4 bases from V and 10 bases from J, with 20 bases between. The germline CDR1 and CDR2 sequences are SEHNR and FQNEAQ (reference sequence). This CDR3 reads CASSSTSWGGEEQFF. The CDR3 bases are TGTGCCAGCAGCTCGACTAGTTGGGGAGGTGAGGAGCAGTTCTTC.

The V call is TRBV7-3, the J call TRBJ2-1; D is possibly TRBD2 (5 bases). The germline V and J ends were trimmed by 4 bases and 2 bases, with 12 bases remaining between them. Germline V gene lookup returns CDR1 SGHTA and CDR2 FQGTGA. CDR3 size: 15 residues. The CDR3, as DNA: TGTGCCAGCAGCTCGCTCGGGGAGCCCTACAATGAGCAGTTCTTC. Its translation: CASSSLGEPYNEQFF.

The chain carries TRBV11-2 and TRBJ1-4, with D possibly being TRBD1 (5 bases). Germline loops: CDR1 SGHAT, CDR2 FQNNGV. CDR3 length: 14 residues. V lost 5 bases, J lost 7 bases, and 14 bases lay in between. The CDR3 region has the DNA TGTGCCAGCAGCCCGACCAGGGATTGTGAAAAACTGTTTTTT. This codes for CASSPTRDCEKLFF.

This clone was recorded a few times. The chain uses TRBV5-7 and TRBJ1-1; D may be TRBD1 (6 bases). TRBV5-7 is placed among ORFs of uncertain function. The CDR3 is 16 residues long. V was trimmed by 2 bases and J by 1 base, leaving 15 bases between them. CDR3 in amino acids: CASSLAQDRPNTEAFF. The CDR3 DNA reads TGTGCCAGCAGCTTAGCCCAAGACAGGCCGAACACTGAAGCTTTCTTT.

As regards this clone: The same CDR3 also results from other DNA sequences found in this sample. The genes are TRBV27 and TRBJ1-2; a possible D gene is TRBD1 (5 bases). The CDR3 is 14 residues long. Trimming removed 4 bases from V and 0 bases from J, with 9 bases in between. The germline V gene encodes CDR1 MNHEY and CDR2 SMNVEV (reference sequence). CDR3 amino acids: CASSSDSTNYGYTF. The CDR3 DNA follows: TGTGCCAGCAGTTCTGACAGTACTAACTATGGCTACACCTTC.

The chain carries TRBV19 and TRBJ1-6; 8 bases are a match to TRBD1. CDR1 is LNHDA, CDR2 SQIVND, per germline (reference sequence). The CDR3 loop spans 15 amino acids. Germline trimming cut 6 bases from V and 3 bases from J; bases unmatched to any gene: 4. CDR3 residues: CASRDRDYYNSPLHF. CDR3 coding DNA: TGTGCCAGTAGGGACAGGGATTACTATAATTCACCCCTCCACTTT. Based on the CDR3 plus reference TRBV19 and TRBJ1-6, the full variable domain is DGGITQSPKYLFRKEGQNVTLSCEQNLNHDAMYWYRQDPGQGLRLIYYSQIVNDFQKGDIAEGYSVSREKKESFPLTVTSAQKNPTAFYLCASRDRDYYNSPLHFGNGTRLTVT.

The V call is TRBV21-1, the J call TRBJ2-4; the table's D call TRBD1 went unverified against the DNA. TRBV21-1 is listed as a pseudogene. This CDR3 spans 16 amino acids. This CDR3 is CASTPGQGLAKNIQYF. Here the CDR3 DNA reads TGTGCCAGCACCCCGGGACAGGGCCTAGCCAAAAACATTCAGTACTTC.

The chain couples TRBV6-5 to TRBJ1-2; 9 bases are shared with TRBD1. The V segment lost 2 bases and the J segment 4 bases; nucleotides outside the gene matches: 5. CDR3 length: 15 amino acids. CDR1 is MNHEY and CDR2 is SVGAGI in the germline V gene. The CDR3 region is CASSYLGQGSYGYTF. CDR3 sequence (DNA): TGTGCCAGCAGTTACCTAGGACAGGGGAGCTATGGCTACACCTTC.

This clone was detected only once. The rearrangement joins TRBV5-1 to TRBJ2-5, with 8 bases lining up with TRBD1. V trimming: 3 bases; J trimming: 2 bases; junction bases outside the gene matches: 18. This CDR3 is built from 19 residues. Germline CDR1 and CDR2: SGHRS and YFSETQ. The CDR3 reads CASSSKRRDRNFLQETQYF. The CDR3 coding sequence is TGCGCCAGCAGCTCCAAACGCCGGGACAGGAATTTTTTGCAAGAGACCCAGTACTTC.

The rearrangement joins TRBV3-1 (or the pseudogene TRBV3-2) to TRBJ1-1; the D gene is possibly TRBD1 (5 bases). The CDR3 contains 14 residues. CDR1 is LGHDT and CDR2 is YNNKEL in the germline V gene (reference sequence). The V gene lost 0 bases and the J gene lost 5 bases, with 10 bases spanning the gap. This CDR3 is CASSQDRVWTEAFF. The CDR3 DNA reads as TGTGCCAGCAGCCAAGACAGGGTCTGGACTGAAGCTTTCTTT.

The V call is TRBV4-1, the J call TRBJ2-1, with 10 bases that match TRBD2. J lost 0 bases, V lost 3 bases, and 5 bases had no gene match. Per the germline V gene, CDR1 is MGHRA and CDR2 is YSYEKL. CDR3 length: 17 residues. In DNA form, the CDR3 reads TGCGCCAGCAGCCAGTTACTAGCGGGGAGCTCCTACAATGAGCAGTTCTTC. Amino acid sequence: CASSQLLAGSSYNEQFF.

The chain joins TRBV6-5 to TRBJ1-2; TRBD1 matches at 9 bases. V dropped 6 bases and J dropped 8; count of bases not matched to a gene: 10. Germline-derived CDR1 and CDR2 are MNHEY and SVGAGI. The CDR3 is 14 residues long. CDR3 residues: CASRAGQGLGGYTF. The CDR3 DNA reads TGTGCCAGCAGGGCGGGACAGGGTCTTGGCGGCTACACCTTC.

The chain carries TRBV7-9 and TRBJ1-4; D is unresolved. The ends were cut back, 0 bases at V and 3 bases at J, with 17 bases in the middle. Germline assignment: CDR1 SEHNR and CDR2 FQNEAQ (reference sequence). The CDR3 spans 18 residues. The CDR3: CASSLALPGRGPNEKLFF. The CDR3 DNA reads as TGTGCCAGCAGCTTAGCCTTACCCGGTAGAGGGCCTAATGAAAAACTGTTTTTT.

The chain couples TRBV11-3 to TRBJ2-2, with TRBD2 as a possible D gene (7 bases). CDR1 and CDR2 (germline): SGHNT, YENEEA. Trimming shortened V by 5 bases and J by 10 bases, and 14 bases separated the two germline ends. This CDR3 contains 13 residues. The DNA for the CDR3 is TGTGCCAGCAGCGGACGGGGGGCCGAGGAGCTGTTTTTT. Its translation is CASSGRGAEELFF.

The chain carries TRBV2 and TRBJ2-1, with 11 bases lining up with TRBD2. With V trimmed by 5 bases and J by 6 bases, 6 bases remained unmatched. The CDR3 has 15 amino acids. From germline, CDR1 is SNHLY and CDR2 FYNNEI. The CDR3: CASSLTGTSGNEQFF. Here the CDR3 DNA reads TGTGCCAGCAGTTTAACCGGGACTAGCGGCAATGAGCAGTTCTTC.

This chain links TRBV11-3 with TRBJ2-1; tentatively, D is TRBD1 (5 bases). CDR1 and CDR2 (germline): SGHNT, YENEEA. Trimming cost V 5 bases and J 4 bases, with 18 bases left between them. The CDR3 runs to 16 residues. CDR3 in amino acids: CASSRSGRVRYNEQFF. DNA of the CDR3: TGTGCCAGCAGCCGAAGTGGCAGGGTAAGGTACAATGAGCAGTTCTTC.

This sequence joins TRBV2 and TRBJ1-1, with D unresolved. Trimming cost V 1 base and J 5 bases, with 8 bases left between them. From germline, CDR1 is SNHLY and CDR2 FYNNEI. There are 13 residues in the CDR3. The CDR3 DNA follows: TGTGCCAGCAGTGAAGGACGAGGGACTGAAGCTTTCTTT. It translates to CASSEGRGTEAFF.

CDR3 DNA: TGTGCCAGTAGTATCTCAGGCGACTACGAGCAGTACTTC. Translation gives CASSISGDYEQYF. The chain recombines TRBV19 with TRBJ2-7; D not resolved. The germline V gene encodes CDR1 LNHDA and CDR2 SQIVND (reference sequence). The CDR3 length is 13 residues. Trimming shortened V by 3 bases and J by 3 bases, and 9 bases separated the two germline ends.

The CDR3 sequence: CASSPTGISETQYF. The CDR3 nucleotides are TGTGCCAGCTCACCCACAGGGATTTCGGAGACCCAGTACTTC. V usage is TRBV18 and J usage is TRBJ2-5, with D tentatively TRBD1 (6 bases). Trimming removed 3 bases at V and 5 bases at J, with 13 bases between. This CDR3 has 14 amino acids. Germline CDR1 KGHSH, CDR2 LQKENI.

The chain is built from TRBV3-1 (or the pseudogene TRBV3-2) and TRBJ1-2, with TRBD1 matching over 10 bases. Germline V CDR1 and CDR2: LGHDT, YNNKEL (reference sequence). V dropped 5 bases and J dropped 2; count of bases not matched to a gene: 11. The CDR3 contains 17 residues. The CDR3 spells CASSGPGTGVSNYGYTF. The DNA for the CDR3 is TGTGCCAGCAGCGGTCCCGGGACAGGGGTTTCAAACTATGGCTACACCTTC.

The rearrangement joins TRBV2 to TRBJ1-4, with a possible D match to TRBD1 (5 bases). The V and J ends lost 10 bases and 0 bases respectively, with 9 bases between them. Germline V gene sequence: CDR1 SNHLY, CDR2 FYNNEI. The CDR3 extends over 13 amino acids. The CDR3 sequence is CATSGTTNEKLFF. The DNA of the CDR3 is TGTGCCACCTCAGGGACAACTAATGAAAAACTGTTTTTT.